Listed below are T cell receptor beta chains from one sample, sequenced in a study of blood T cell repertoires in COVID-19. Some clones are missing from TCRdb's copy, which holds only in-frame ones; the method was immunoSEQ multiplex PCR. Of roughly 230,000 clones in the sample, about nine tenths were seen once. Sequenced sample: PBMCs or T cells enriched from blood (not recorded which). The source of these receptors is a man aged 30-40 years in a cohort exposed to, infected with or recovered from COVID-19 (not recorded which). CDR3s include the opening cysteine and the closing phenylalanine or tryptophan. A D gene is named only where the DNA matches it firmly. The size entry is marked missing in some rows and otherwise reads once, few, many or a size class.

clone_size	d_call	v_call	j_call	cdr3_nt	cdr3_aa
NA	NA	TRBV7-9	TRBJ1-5	TGTGCCAGCAGCTTGAGAGATCAGCCCCAGCATTTT	CASSLRDQPQHF
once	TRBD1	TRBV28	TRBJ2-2	TGTGCCAGCGCCCTGGGACAGGGCAGGCTGTTTTTT	CASALGQGRLFF
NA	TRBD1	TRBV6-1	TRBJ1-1	TGTGCCAGCAGTGAAACAAGACAGGGCACAACTGAAGCTTTCTTT	CASSETRQGTTEAFF
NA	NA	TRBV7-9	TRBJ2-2	TGTGCCAGCAGCTACCCCTCCACAGGGGGGGACACCGGGGAGCTGTTTTTT	CASSYPSTGGDTGELFF
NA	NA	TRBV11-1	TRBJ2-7	TGTGCCAGCAGCTTACAGGTCTCCTACGAGCAGTACTTC	CASSLQVSYEQYF
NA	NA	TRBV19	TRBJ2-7	TGTGCCAGTAGTATTGCGGACAGCTACGAGCAGTACTTC	CASSIADSYEQYF
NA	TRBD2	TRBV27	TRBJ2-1	TGTGCCAGCAGTCTTTTGAGCGGGAGGAACAATGAGCAGTTCTTC	CASSLLSGRNNEQFF
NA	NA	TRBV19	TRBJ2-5	TGTGCCAGTAGTATGTCTCAAGAGACCCAGTACTTC	CASSMSQETQYF
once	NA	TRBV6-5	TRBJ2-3	TGTGCCAGCACCCGACAGGACGGCCTCACAGATACGCAGTATTTT	CASTRQDGLTDTQYF
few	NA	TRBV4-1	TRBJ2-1	TGCGCCAGCAGCCAAGAAGGCCGCGGCAGAAGATACAATGAGCAGTTCTTC	CASSQEGRGRRYNEQFF
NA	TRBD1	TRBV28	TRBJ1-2	TGTGCCAGCACCACCCCTAGGGGGCTGAGCTATGGCTACACCTTC	CASTTPRGLSYGYTF
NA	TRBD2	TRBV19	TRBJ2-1	TGTGCCAGTAGTATAGAGCAGGGCGGGAGTCGGGGTGAGCAGTTCTTC	CASSIEQGGSRGEQFF
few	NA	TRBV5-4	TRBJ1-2	TGTGCCAGCAGCACCGAAACAGGGTTTGGCTACACCTTC	CASSTETGFGYTF
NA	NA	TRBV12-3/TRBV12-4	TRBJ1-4	TGTGCCAGCAGTTTCAGGGTTGGGGAAAAACTGTTTTTT	CASSFRVGEKLFF
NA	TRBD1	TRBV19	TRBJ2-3	TGTGCCAGTAGCCTACAGGGGGCTGGAGATACGCAGTATTTT	CASSLQGAGDTQYF
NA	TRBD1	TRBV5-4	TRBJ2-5	TGTGCCAGCAGCTTGGAGTTCGGGACAGGGGACCGAGAGACCCAGTACTTC	CASSLEFGTGDRETQYF
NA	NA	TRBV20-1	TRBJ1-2	TGCAGTGCTAGTAAAACGGGCGGGGCCGAGAACTATGGCTACACCTTC	CSASKTGGAENYGYTF
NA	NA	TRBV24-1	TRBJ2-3	TGTGCCACCAGTGGTGTTAACTTAATGACAGATACGCAGTATTTT	CATSGVNLMTDTQYF
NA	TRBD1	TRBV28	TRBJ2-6	TGTGCCAGCAGTCCTTCTAGGACAGGGTTCGTGTCTGGGGCCAACGTCCTGACTTTC	CASSPSRTGFVSGANVLTF
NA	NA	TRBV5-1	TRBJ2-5	TGCGCCAGCAGCTTGCAGGGGGAGACCCAGTACTTC	CASSLQGETQYF
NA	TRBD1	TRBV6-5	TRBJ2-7	TGTGCCAGCAGTTACGGACAGGGGGCAAACTACGAGCAGTACTTC	CASSYGQGANYEQYF
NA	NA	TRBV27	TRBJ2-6	TGTGCCAGCAGTCCCGTCCCTGGGGCCAACGTCCTGACTTTC	CASSPVPGANVLTF
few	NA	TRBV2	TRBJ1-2	TGTGCCAGCACTGCGGGGGAGGACTATGGCTACACCTTC	CASTAGEDYGYTF
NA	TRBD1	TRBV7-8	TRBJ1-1	TGTGCCAGCAGCCCAGGGGGTGTGAACACTGAAGCTTTCTTT	CASSPGGVNTEAFF
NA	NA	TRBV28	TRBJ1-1	TGTGCCAGCAGTTTAGTGGGCGGGGGCCTACTCAAAGCTTTCTTT	CASSLVGGGLLKAFF
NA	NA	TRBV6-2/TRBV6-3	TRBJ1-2	TGTGCCAGCACCCCAGGGTCGGGACTAAAGGCCTATGGCTACACCTTC	CASTPGSGLKAYGYTF
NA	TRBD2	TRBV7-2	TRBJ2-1	TGTGCCAGCAGCCTTACCGGACTAGCGGGAGATCGCAATGAGCAGTTCTTC	CASSLTGLAGDRNEQFF
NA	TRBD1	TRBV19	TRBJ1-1	TGTGCCAGTAGTCCTCGGACAGGGACGGGTAATGAAGCTTTCTTT	CASSPRTGTGNEAFF
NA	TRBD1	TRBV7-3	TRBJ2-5	TGTGCCAGCAGCAAACAGGGGGCTGGGGAGACCCAGTACTTC	CASSKQGAGETQYF
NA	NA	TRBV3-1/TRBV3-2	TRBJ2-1	TGTGCCAGCAGCCCTCGTTTAGCCGGAACCTACAATGAGCAGTTCTTC	CASSPRLAGTYNEQFF
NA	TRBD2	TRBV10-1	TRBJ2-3	TGCGCCAGCAGTGAGATTGACAGGACTAGCGGGGAGATCTCTAGCACAGATACGCAGTATTTT	CASSEIDRTSGEISSTDTQYF
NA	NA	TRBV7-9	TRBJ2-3	TGTGCCAGCAGCTTACATGCAGATACGCAGTATTTT	CASSLHADTQYF
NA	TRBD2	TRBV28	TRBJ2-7	TGTGCCAGCAGAAAAGCTAGCGGCTCGCCCTACGAGCAGTACTTC	CASRKASGSPYEQYF
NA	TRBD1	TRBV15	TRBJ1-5	TGTGCCACCAGCCCGCTAAGGAGGGACAGGCTTGGCAATCAGCCCCAGCATTTT	CATSPLRRDRLGNQPQHF
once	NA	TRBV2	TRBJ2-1	TGTGCCAGCAGTGAACAGGTCGGGTCTACGGGGGATGAGCAGTTCTTC	CASSEQVGSTGDEQFF
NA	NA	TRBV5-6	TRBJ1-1	TGTGCCAGCAGCCCCGTGCGGGGGTACACTGAAGCTTTCTTT	CASSPVRGYTEAFF
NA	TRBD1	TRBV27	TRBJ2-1	TGTGCCAGCAGTTCCTACAGGGGGAGCTCCTACAATGAGCAGTTCTTC	CASSSYRGSSYNEQFF
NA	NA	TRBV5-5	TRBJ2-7	TGTGCCAGCAGCTCTTCTACGATCGAGCAGTACTTC	CASSSSTIEQYF
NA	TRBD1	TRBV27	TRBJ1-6	TGTGCCAGCAGTTTATCGTGGGACAGGGAAACAACACCCCTCCACTTT	CASSLSWDRETTPLHF
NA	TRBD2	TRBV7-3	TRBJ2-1	TGTGCCAGCAGCTTAAGCAGCGGGAGGGCCTTTGAGCAGTTCTTC	CASSLSSGRAFEQFF
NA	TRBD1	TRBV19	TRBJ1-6	TGTGCCAGTAGTACGACGGGACAGAGTACCTCACCCCTCCACTTT	CASSTTGQSTSPLHF
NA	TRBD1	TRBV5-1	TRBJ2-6	TGCGCCAGCAGCCCCCGGGACAGGGCCTTCTCTGGGGCCAACGTCCTGACTTTC	CASSPRDRAFSGANVLTF
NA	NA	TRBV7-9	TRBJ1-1	TGTGCCAGCAGGCCAGGGCAAACCGGCGTCACTGAAGCTTTCTTT	CASRPGQTGVTEAFF
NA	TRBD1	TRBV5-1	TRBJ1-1	TGCGCCAGCAGCTCCTGGACAGGGGGATCGAACACTGAAGCTTTCTTT	CASSSWTGGSNTEAFF
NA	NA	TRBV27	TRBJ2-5	TGTGCCAGCAGTATAACAGGGTGGGAGACCCAGTACTTC	CASSITGWETQYF
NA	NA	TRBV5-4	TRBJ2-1	TGTGCCAGCAGCTTGGCGACTAGTTCAATTCAGTTCTTC	CASSLATSSIQFF
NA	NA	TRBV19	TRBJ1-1	TGTGCCAGTCAGACGCGGGAAAACACTGAAGCTTTCTTT	CASQTRENTEAFF
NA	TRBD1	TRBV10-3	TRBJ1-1	TGTGCCATCAGTGGCAGGGTTCAGGGGGGCACTGAAGCTTTCTTT	CAISGRVQGGTEAFF
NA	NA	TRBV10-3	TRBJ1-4	TGTGCCATCAGTGAGTGGCAGGATGAAAAACTGTTTTTT	CAISEWQDEKLFF
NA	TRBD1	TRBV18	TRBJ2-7	TGTGCCAGCTCACCTTTAGGGACAGCAAGCTCCTACGAGCAGTACTTC	CASSPLGTASSYEQYF
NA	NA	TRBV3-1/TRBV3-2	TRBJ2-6	TGTGCCAGCAGCCATGGCAGGTCTGGGGCCAACGTCCTGACTTTC	CASSHGRSGANVLTF
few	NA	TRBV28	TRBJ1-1	TGTGCCAGCAGTTTAAGGAGTATGAACACTGAAGCTTTCTTT	CASSLRSMNTEAFF
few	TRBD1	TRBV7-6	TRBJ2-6	TGTGCCAGCAGGTCTACAGGGGTGGCTGGGGCCAACGTCCTGACTTTC	CASRSTGVAGANVLTF
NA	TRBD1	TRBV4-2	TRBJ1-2	TGTGCCAGCAGCCAAGAGGGACAGGGGTATGGCTACACCTTC	CASSQEGQGYGYTF
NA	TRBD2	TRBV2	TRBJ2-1	TGTGCCAGCAACCAGCGGGAGGCCTACAATGAGCAGTTCTTC	CASNQREAYNEQFF